This T cell receptor (beta chain) is drawn from a study of cytomegalovirus exposure and HLA in healthy donors. Looked up from germline, CDR1 is SGHRS and CDR2 is YFSETQ. V was shortened by 1 base and J by 2 bases, with 10 bases between the two germline ends. The CDR3 covers 14 residues. It was with 60 Vbeta and 13 Jbeta primers that the PCR ran. Data came from immunoSEQ multiplex PCR; TCRdb stores just in-frame clones and leaves some out. The sample gives about 65,000 clones, roughly 77% of which show up once; around 4% is in the top ten. Sequencing was done on a sample of PBMCs. V and J are TRBV5-1 and TRBJ2-7; maybe TRBD2 (5 bases). This TCR derives from a woman aged 25 to 39 in good health and CMV-seronegative. In DNA form, the CDR3 reads TGCGCCAGCAGCTTGCCAAGGGAGACCTACGAGCAGTACTTC. Residues: CASSLPRETYEQYF.